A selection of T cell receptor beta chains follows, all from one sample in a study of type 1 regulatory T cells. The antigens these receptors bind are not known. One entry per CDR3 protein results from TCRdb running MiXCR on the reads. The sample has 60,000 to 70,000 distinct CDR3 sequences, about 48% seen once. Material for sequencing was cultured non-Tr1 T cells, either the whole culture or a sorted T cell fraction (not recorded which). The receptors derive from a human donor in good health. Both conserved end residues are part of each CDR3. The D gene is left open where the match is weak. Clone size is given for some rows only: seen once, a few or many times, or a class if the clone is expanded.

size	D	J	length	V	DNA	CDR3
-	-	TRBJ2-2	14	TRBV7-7	TGTGCCAGCAGCTCCTTATTTGGTTCCGGGGAGCTGTTTTTT	CASSSLFGSGELFF
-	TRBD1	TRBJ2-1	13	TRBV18	TGTGCCAGCTCACCCACAGGGGACAATGAGCAGTTCTTC	CASSPTGDNEQFF
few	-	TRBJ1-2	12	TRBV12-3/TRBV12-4	TGTGCCAGCAGTTTTGATTCCTATGGCTACACCTTC	CASSFDSYGYTF
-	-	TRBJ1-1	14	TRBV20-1	TGCAGTGCGTTAGTTAGGCTCCTGAACACTGAAGCTTTCTTT	CSALVRLLNTEAFF
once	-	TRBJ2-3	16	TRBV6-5	TGTGCCAGCTGTGAGAGACTTGGGATGGCCACAGATACGCAGTATTTT	CASCERLGMATDTQYF
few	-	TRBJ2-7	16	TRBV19	TGTGCCAGTAGCCCGGCAGGGGCCACTGGGGGCTACGAGCAGTACTTC	CASSPAGATGGYEQYF
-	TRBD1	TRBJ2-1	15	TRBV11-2	TGTGCCAGCAGCTTTACAGGGGGAACCTACAATGAGCAGTTCTTC	CASSFTGGTYNEQFF
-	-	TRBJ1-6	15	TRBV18	TGTGCCAGCTCACCAACCGGGAATAATAATTCACCCCTCCACTTT	CASSPTGNNNSPLHF
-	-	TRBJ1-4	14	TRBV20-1	TGCAGTGCAGCCAGGGGATGGGCTAATGAAAAACTGTTTTTT	CSAARGWANEKLFF
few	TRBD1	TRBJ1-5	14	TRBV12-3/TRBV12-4	TGTGCCAGCAGTTCCACAGGGGCCGAGCAGCCCCAGCATTTT	CASSSTGAEQPQHF
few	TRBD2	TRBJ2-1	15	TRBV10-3	TGTGCCATCAGTGACCACACAACTAGCGTCAATGAGCAGTTCTTC	CAISDHTTSVNEQFF
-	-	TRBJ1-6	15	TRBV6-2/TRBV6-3	TGTGCCAGCAGTACCGGACAGACCAATAATTCACCCCTCCACTTT	CASSTGQTNNSPLHF
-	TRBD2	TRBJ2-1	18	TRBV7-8	TGTGCCAGCAGCCCACCGCGGAGGAGCGGGGGCTCCTACAATGAGCAGTTCTTC	CASSPPRRSGGSYNEQFF
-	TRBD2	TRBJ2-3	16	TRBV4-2	TGTGCCAGCAGCCAAGACTTCAGCGGGGGGGCGGATACGCAGTATTTT	CASSQDFSGGADTQYF
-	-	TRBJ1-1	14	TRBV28	TGTGCCAGCAGTCCGTGGAGGGCCGTCACTGAAGCTTTCTTT	CASSPWRAVTEAFF
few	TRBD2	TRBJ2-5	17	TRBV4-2	TGTGCCAGCAGCCCCCTAAGTGACAGCGGGGGGCAGGAGACCCAGTACTTC	CASSPLSDSGGQETQYF
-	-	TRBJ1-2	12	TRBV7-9	TGTGCCAGCAGCGATCCAGGGCTTCGGAACACCTTC	CASSDPGLRNTF
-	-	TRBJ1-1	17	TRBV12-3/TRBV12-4	TGTGCCAGCACCCCGGGCAGGGGACTATTCATGAACACTGAAGCTTTCTTT	CASTPGRGLFMNTEAFF
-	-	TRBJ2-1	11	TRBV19	TGTGCCAGTAGTATCAGGGATGAGCAGTTCTTC	CASSIRDEQFF
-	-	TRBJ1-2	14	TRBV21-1	TGTGCCAGCAGCTCCCGGACAGGGAGCTATGGCTACACCTTC	CASSSRTGSYGYTF
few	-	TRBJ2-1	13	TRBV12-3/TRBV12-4	TGTGCCAGCAGCCCCGAAAATATAAATGAGCAGTTCTTC	CASSPENINEQFF
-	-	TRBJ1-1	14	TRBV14	TGTGCCAGCAGCCCCCTTACCCCCGGCACTGAAGCTTTCTTT	CASSPLTPGTEAFF
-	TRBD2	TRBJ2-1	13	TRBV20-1	TGCAGTGCTAATCCGGGACTAGAGCATGAGCAGTTCTTC	CSANPGLEHEQFF
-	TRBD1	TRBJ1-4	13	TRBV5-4	TGTGCCAGCTCGGAGACAGGGCGGGAAAAACTGTTTTTT	CASSETGREKLFF
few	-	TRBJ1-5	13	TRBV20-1	TGCAGTGCTAGGAGCCAGACCGGCGGGCCCCAGCATTTT	CSARSQTGGPQHF
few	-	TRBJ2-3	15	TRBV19	TGTGCCAGTACCCCATGGGGGAACCCCACAGATACGCAGTATTTT	CASTPWGNPTDTQYF
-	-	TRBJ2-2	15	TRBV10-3	TGTGCCATCAGTGAGAACTCCTGGGGCACCGGGGAGCTGTTTTTT	CAISENSWGTGELFF
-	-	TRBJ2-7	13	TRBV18	TGTGCCAGCTCACGATACAGGGTCTACGAGCAGTACTTC	CASSRYRVYEQYF
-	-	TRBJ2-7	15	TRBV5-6	TGTGCCAGCAGCTTGAGTCCTTCCAGGGGCAACGTGCAGTACTTC	CASSLSPSRGNVQYF
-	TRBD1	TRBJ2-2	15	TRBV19	TGTGCCAGTAGCGGGGACAGGAGGAACACCGGGGAGCTGTTTTTT	CASSGDRRNTGELFF
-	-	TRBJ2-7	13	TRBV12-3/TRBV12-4	TGTGCCAGCAGTTTCTCAGGGTCCTACGAGCAGTACTTC	CASSFSGSYEQYF
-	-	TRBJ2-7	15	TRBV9	TGTGCCAGCAGCGTAAGTGTATCTAGACAGGCCGAGCAGTACTTC	CASSVSVSRQAEQYF
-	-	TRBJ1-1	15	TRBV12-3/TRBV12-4	TGTGCCAGCAAGGGAAACGGGGGAGGGAACACTGAAGCTTTCTTT	CASKGNGGGNTEAFF
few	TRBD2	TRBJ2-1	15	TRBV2	TGTGCCAGCAGGTCGGGGAGGGGAACTAGCAATGAGCAGTTCTTC	CASRSGRGTSNEQFF
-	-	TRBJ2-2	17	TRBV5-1	TGCGCCAGCGCCCCGAATTCCGGGACGAAAAACACCGGGGAGCTGTTTTTT	CASAPNSGTKNTGELFF
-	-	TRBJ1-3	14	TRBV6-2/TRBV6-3	TGTGCCAGCAGTTACGGGGGCACTGGAAACACCATATATTTT	CASSYGGTGNTIYF
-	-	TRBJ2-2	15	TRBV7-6	TGTGCCAGCAGCTTAGTGGCAGGGAACACCGGGGAGCTGTTTTTT	CASSLVAGNTGELFF
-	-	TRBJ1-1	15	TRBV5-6	TGTGCCAGCGCCCCCCAGGAGGGGCGGTATACTGAAGCTTTCTTT	CASAPQEGRYTEAFF
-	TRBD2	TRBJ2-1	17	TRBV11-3	TGTGCCAGCAGCCCGCGGTGGGCGGGGGGACCCTACAATGAGCAGTTCTTC	CASSPRWAGGPYNEQFF
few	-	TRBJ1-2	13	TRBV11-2	TGTGCCAGCAGCTTCAGGGGCGCGGGGGGCTACACCTTC	CASSFRGAGGYTF
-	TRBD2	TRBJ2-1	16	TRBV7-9	TGTGCCAGCAGGTCACTTAGCGGGGAAAGGCTCAATGAGCAGTTCTTC	CASRSLSGERLNEQFF
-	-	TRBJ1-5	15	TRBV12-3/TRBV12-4	TGTGCCAGCAGTTTAGAGGGGCAAGGAAATCAGCCCCAGCATTTT	CASSLEGQGNQPQHF
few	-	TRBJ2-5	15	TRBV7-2	TGTGCCAGCAGTCCACAACTAGCTCGCCAAGAGACCCAGTACTTC	CASSPQLARQETQYF
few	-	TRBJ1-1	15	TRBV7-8	TGTGCCAGCAGCTTAGCGGGGACGGTGAACACTGAAGCTTTCTTT	CASSLAGTVNTEAFF
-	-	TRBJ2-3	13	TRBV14	TGTGCCAGCAGCCAAGACCTAGCAGATACGCAGTATTTT	CASSQDLADTQYF
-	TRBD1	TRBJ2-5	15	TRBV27	TGTGCCAGCAGTCGAGGACAGGGGGCTTGGGAGACCCAGTACTTC	CASSRGQGAWETQYF
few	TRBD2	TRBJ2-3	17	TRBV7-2	TGTGCCAGCAGCTTAGTTCCGCGACTAGCGATCACAGATACGCAGTATTTT	CASSLVPRLAITDTQYF
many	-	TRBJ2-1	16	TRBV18	TGTGCCAGCTCCCCCCAGACGGGGGGCCTCCACAATGAGCAGTTCTTC	CASSPQTGGLHNEQFF
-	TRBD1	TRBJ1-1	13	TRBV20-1	TGCAGTGGAGGACAGGGGGGGGCCACTGAAGCTTTCTTT	CSGGQGGATEAFF
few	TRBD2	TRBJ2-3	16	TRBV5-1	TGCGCCAGCAGCTTAACCGGGGGGGTCCGGACAGATACGCAGTATTTT	CASSLTGGVRTDTQYF
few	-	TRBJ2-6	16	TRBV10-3	TGTGCCATCAGTGAGTCAGGGGGTAAAGGGGCCAACGTCCTGACTTTC	CAISESGGKGANVLTF